This T cell receptor beta chain emerged from a study of early stage breast cancer tumors (dated by TCRdb to about 2017). About the study as a whole: Of the approximately 15 invasive breast tumors, 12 to 13 were found to be estrogen receptor-positive, progesterone receptor-positive and HER2-negative. Of the 12 ER+/PR+/HER2- tumors, eight were classified as invasive ductal carcinomas and four as invasive lobular carcinomas. A read coverage of roughly 10-fold per sample was achieved on average. Across all samples, 2,700,000 or so templates representing around 1 million unique clonotypes were detected.

The research as a whole found: Repertoires from blood resembled normal breast more closely than tumor, and using blood as a reference for each tissue separated tumor from normal in most of the 16 patients. Enriched TCRB sequences shared across patients were mostly commonly generated sequences, unlikely to play an important role in the tumor microenvironment. Tumors showed roughly 2.7-fold higher T cell density and higher clonality than adjacent normal breast tissue. Because the cohort was small, analysis by tumor subtype was not possible. Chain pairing and functional markers such as CD4, CD8 and FOXP3 were not captured by bulk genomic DNA sequencing of unsorted cells.

The CDR3, from cysteine to phenylalanine, totals 16 residues. CDR3 DNA is the only sequence kept; it has 48 bases, read in frame from the first base. The germline V and J ends show losses of 6 bases and 5 bases respectively, and no gene match explains 13 bases of the junction. The germline V gene (reference sequence) specifies MNHEY as CDR1 and SMNVEV as CDR2. About 19-50 mg of tumor tissue was diced and typically yielded more than 2.5 ug of DNA. The study profiled bulk TCR beta-chain repertoires in matched peripheral blood, tumor and adjacent normal breast tissue taken from more than 15 patients with early-stage breast cancer. Once resection was done, tumor tissue identified by eye was cut out and put into prechilled RNAlater. A TissueLyser II was used to homogenize diced tumor tissue (about 20-50 mg) in RLTplus buffer containing beta-mercaptoethanol and antifoaming agent. The Qiagen AllPrep DNA/RNA Mini kit was used to extract genomic DNA.

On this clone itself: Its antigen is not yet known. No quality values exist for individual bases; no much larger clone is one base distant.

Each sample was amplified as two independent genomic DNA replicates: roughly 0.5 ug for blood and roughly 1.4 ug for tumor or normal breast. Following the manufacturer's instructions, the ImmunoSeq Intro kit was used to carry out TCRB sequencing on genomic DNA. Multiplex PCR was run for roughly 30 cycles using proprietary primers and spike-in control sequences for absolute quantification. Single-end 150-bp reads were used to sequence an 87-bp fragment spanning the CDR3 plus the flanking V and J genes. Seven samples, with two replicates for each sample, were multiplexed per lane of an Illumina MiSeq using version 3.0 chemistry. Per the authors' processing: Raw data were processed by the vendor's proprietary pipeline, with both replicates merged into one result per sample. To define clonotypes, the study grouped productive rearrangements that shared the V-gene family, CDR3 amino acid sequence and J-gene segment. To compute clonality, the normalized Shannon entropy (Pielou evenness) of TCRB abundances was subtracted from 1. To estimate T cell density, the total number of templates was divided by the input cell count, which was inferred from how much DNA went in. Recon with default parameters was used to estimate total repertoire diversity and clonality. Tumor-enriched clonotypes were defined as having over 0.1% abundance in tumor and at least 32-fold higher abundance than in normal breast. TCRdb carries this immuneACCESS record with in-frame sequences only. Its versions omit some clonotypes, under half of them owing to an unresolved V gene in the studies checked, with the rest unexplained. V, J and clone size derive from that table, while D and trimming were established from the DNA sequence. This sample lists roughly 3,600 clones; 60% to 80% were detected once. The top ten hold about 17% of the sample.

The chain uses TRBV27 and TRBJ2-5; 9 central bases correspond to TRBD1. Sequenced sample: breast tumor tissue. The origin of this receptor is a person in their 40s with breast cancer. The DNA sequence is TGTGCCAGCAGAAAAACCCCGGGACAGGGAAGGGAGACCCAGTACTTC. It is translated as CASRKTPGQGRETQYF.